The 2 T cell receptor beta chains listed next were all sequenced from one sample in a study of shared clonotypes between healthy human individuals. The table came from immunoSEQ multiplex PCR; TCRdb's copy has only in-frame clones and leaves some out. Altogether 980,000 or so clones are present, approximately 80% being singletons, with the ten largest covering approximately 1.5%. Sample: memory CD4+ T cells sorted from blood. Described subset: CD45RA-negative fraction. The receptors stem from a man between 18 and 29 years old in good health.

V and J are TRBV11-2 and TRBJ1-5, with D unresolved. The V and J ends lost 6 bases and 4 bases respectively, with 10 bases between them. The CDR3 is made up of 13 amino acids. Looked up from germline, CDR1 is SGHAT and CDR2 is FQNNGV. The CDR3 sequence is CASRKGENQPQHF. The CDR3 nucleotides read TGTGCCAGCAGAAAAGGTGAAAATCAGCCCCAGCATTTT.

This clone was picked up many times. J is TRBJ1-4 and V is TRBV4-1, with a tentative D call TRBD1 (6 bases). V was pared by 2 bases and J by 11 bases, with 12 bases between. This CDR3 has 13 amino acids. Germline CDR1 is MGHRA and CDR2 is YSYEKL. In nucleotides, the CDR3 is TGCGCCAGCAGCCAAATGACAGGTTCGAAACTGTTTTTT. Translating it yields CASSQMTGSKLFF.